This record covers a single T cell receptor (beta chain). Its antigen remains unknown. With 3 bases clipped from V and 5 bases from J, the junction kept 20 bases outside the gene matches. This CDR3 is built from 20 residues. Germline lookup yields CDR1 MDHEN and CDR2 SYDVKM. Amplification of TCR beta CDR3 regions used RNA as the template. First-round RT-PCR targeting the TCR CDR3 was performed with the HTBI primer set. TCRdb re-called the multiplex PCR reads through MiXCR, storing one row per CDR3 protein. The sample lists around 500,000 distinct CDR3 sequences, roughly 15% occurring once. This sample is part of a study of T cells in Graves' hyperthyroidism and ophthalmopathy. Whole-study findings and limits: The blood repertoire included most of the expanded thyroid clonotypes above 0.001. By a 13 V-J model, ophthalmopathy was set apart from stable hyperthyroidism.

Stable disease denoted Graves' hyperthyroidism without ophthalmopathy progression within 18 months. Investigators excluded patients with uncontrolled infection, other autoimmune disease, pregnancy or lactation. The V gene is TRBV28, the J gene TRBJ2-5, with 11 positions matching TRBD1. The source of this sequence is a woman between 35 and 50 years old with Graves' hyperthyroidism. The specimen was blood. In DNA form, the CDR3 reads TGTGCCAGCAGTTTGAGTCTAGGACAGGGGGCCGGACGGGTTGGGGAGACCCAGTACTTC. It specifies CASSLSLGQGAGRVGETQYF.